The 22 T cell receptor beta chains below were found in one sample sequenced in a study of shared clonotypes between healthy human individuals. This table comes from immunoSEQ multiplex PCR, and its TCRdb copy is limited to in-frame clones, with some not included. In the table there are about a million clones, about 75% of which are singletons. What was sequenced was memory CD4+ T cells sorted from blood. Regarding subset: CD45RA-negative fraction. All receptors come from a man aged 18 to 30 in good health.

The rearrangement links TRBV5-1 to TRBJ2-3; no clear D gene. This CDR3 comprises 16 residues. Looked up from germline, CDR1 is SGHRS and CDR2 is YFSETQ. V lost 0 bases and J lost 5, with 16 bases in between. The CDR3 sequence: CASSLAGHPDRDTQYF. In DNA, the CDR3 is TGCGCCAGCAGCTTGGCCGGGCACCCGGATAGAGATACGCAGTATTTT.

The V gene is TRBV5-1, the J gene TRBJ2-7, with D tentatively TRBD1 (6 bases). The germline gives CDR1 SGHRS, CDR2 YFSETQ. Trimming removed 0 bases from V and 1 base from J, with 8 bases in between. The CDR3 sequence is 14 residues long. CDR3 DNA sequence: TGCGCCAGCAGCTTGGACAGGGAGTCCTACGAGCAGTACTTC. Encoded protein: CASSLDRESYEQYF.

There are a few counts of this clone. The chain has TRBV5-1 and TRBJ1-4, with 10 bases identical to TRBD1. CDR1 and CDR2 from the germline V gene are SGHRS and YFSETQ. J was trimmed by 6 bases and V by 7 bases; bases with no gene match: 3. CDR3 size: 13 residues. The chain's CDR3 is CASSGTGDEKLFF. The CDR3 DNA follows: TGCGCCAGCTCCGGGACAGGGGATGAAAAACTGTTTTTT. Full variable domain (remainder filled in from reference TRBV5-1 and TRBJ1-4): KAGVTQTPRYLIKTRGQQVTLSCSPISGHRSVSWYQQTPGQGLQFLFEYFSETQRNKGNFPGRFSGRQFSNSRSEMNVSTLELGDSALYLCASSGTGDEKLFFGSGTQLSVL.

This clone was seen once. The chain recombines TRBV6-1 with TRBJ1-5; D is ambiguous. V gave up 0 bases and J gave up 7 bases, with 13 bases separating them. The CDR3 runs to 15 residues. In germline, CDR1 is MNHNS, CDR2 SASEGT. The CDR3: CASSEARGFGQPQHF. The CDR3 bases are TGTGCCAGCAGTGAAGCGCGAGGGTTCGGGCAGCCCCAGCATTTT.

The V and J genes are TRBV19 and TRBJ2-1, with no clear D. V was shortened by 3 bases and J by 1 base, with 7 bases between the two germline ends. Germline CDR1 reads LNHDA; CDR2 reads SQIVND (reference sequence). This CDR3 has 14 amino acids. The CDR3 region has the DNA TGTGCCAGTAGTATGCTGAGGTCCTACAATGAGCAGTTCTTC. Protein sequence: CASSMLRSYNEQFF. Full variable domain (outside the CDR3, taken from reference TRBV19 and TRBJ2-1): DGGITQSPKYLFRKEGQNVTLSCEQNLNHDAMYWYRQDPGQGLRLIYYSQIVNDFQKGDIAEGYSVSREKKESFPLTVTSAQKNPTAFYLCASSMLRSYNEQFFGPGTRLTVL.

This rearrangement joins TRBV5-1 to TRBJ2-1; a possible D gene is TRBD2 (6 bases). V dropped 4 bases and J dropped 0 bases, with 11 bases sitting between them. Per the germline V gene, CDR1 is SGHRS and CDR2 is YFSETQ. This CDR3 has 15 residues. The CDR3 bases are TGCGCCAGCAGCGTCGACGGGAGCTCCTACAATGAGCAGTTCTTC. Translation gives CASSVDGSSYNEQFF.

The rearrangement joins TRBV7-9 to TRBJ1-1; D uncertain. Per germline, CDR1 SEHNR and CDR2 FQNEAQ (reference sequence). The CDR3 runs 14 residues. V lost 1 base to trimming and J lost 4 bases, with 10 bases between them. CDR3 amino acids: CASSLEALGTEAFF. The CDR3 DNA reads as TGTGCCAGCAGCTTAGAGGCATTGGGCACTGAAGCTTTCTTT.

The V call is TRBV6-5, the J call TRBJ2-3; 14 positions agree with TRBD2. Per the germline V gene, CDR1 is MNHEY and CDR2 is SVGAGI. V was clipped by 6 bases and J by 6 bases; unmatched bases: 2. This CDR3 contains 14 residues. CDR3 DNA: TGTGCCAGCAGGGGACTAGCGGGAGTGGATACGCAGTATTTT. This codes for CASRGLAGVDTQYF.

This clone was recorded only once. The chain recombines TRBV5-4 with TRBJ2-1, with 9 positions matching TRBD2. Germline loops: CDR1 SGHNT, CDR2 YYREEE (reference sequence). The CDR3 spans 13 residues. V lost 3 bases to trimming and J lost 9 bases; unmatched junction nucleotides: 4. CDR3 sequence: CASSWREGPEQFF. CDR3 in DNA: TGTGCCAGCAGCTGGCGGGAGGGACCTGAGCAGTTCTTC.

V gene TRBV6-1 combines with J gene TRBJ2-1, with 7 nucleotides matching TRBD1. This CDR3 is 16 amino acids long. V lost 4 bases and J lost 3; bases outside the gene matches: 9. The germline V gene encodes CDR1 MNHNS and CDR2 SASEGT. The DNA for the CDR3 is TGTGCCAGCAGTGTTCAATGGGGACAGAACTACAATGAGCAGTTCTTC. It yields the protein CASSVQWGQNYNEQFF.

This clone was seen once. The V call is TRBV5-6, the J call TRBJ1-2; possible D gene TRBD1, 6 bases. The CDR3 length is 19 residues. Germline assignment: CDR1 SGHDT and CDR2 YYEEEE. Trimming shortened V by 3 bases and J by 4 bases, and 28 bases separated the two germline ends. The CDR3 bases are TGTGCCAGCAGCTCCTACCGACAGGCAACATTAACGTTTCTCTATGGCTACACCTTC. Protein sequence: CASSSYRQATLTFLYGYTF.

The chain links TRBV15 to TRBJ2-3, with D possibly matching TRBD2 (5 bases). CDR3 length: 13 amino acids. The V gene's germline CDR1 is LNHNV and CDR2 YYDKDF (reference sequence). Deletions cut 3 bases from V and 2 bases from J, with 6 bases between. In DNA, the CDR3 is TGTGCCACCAGCAGCGGGAACACAGATACGCAGTATTTT. Protein sequence: CATSSGNTDTQYF. Together with reference TRBV15 and TRBJ2-3, the CDR3 gives the full variable domain: DAMVIQNPRYQVTQFGKPVTLSCSQTLNHNVMYWYQQKSSQAPKLLFHYYDKDFNNEADTPDNFQSRRPNTSFCFLDIRSPGLGDTAMYLCATSSGNTDTQYFGPGTRLTVL.

In this sample, this clone turned up a few times. This sequence joins TRBV29-1 and TRBJ1-1; D possibly corresponds to TRBD1 (5 bases). Germline V gives CDR1 SQVTM, CDR2 ANQGSEA. The V end lost 5 bases, the J end lost 1 base, and 14 bases lay between the germline ends. The CDR3 sequence is 14 residues long. The CDR3 DNA follows: TGCAGCGTTCCTAGCGACGGGGGGAACACTGAAGCTTTCTTT. Protein: CSVPSDGGNTEAFF.

The V and J genes are TRBV5-1 and TRBJ2-3; TRBD2 is a possible D gene (6 bases). The CDR3 has 14 amino acids. Trimming stripped 4 bases from V and 2 bases from J, with 11 bases between. Germline CDR1 SGHRS, CDR2 YFSETQ. The CDR3 nucleotides are TGCGCCAGCAGCGCGGGACGGATCACAGATACGCAGTATTTT. This encodes CASSAGRITDTQYF.

The chain links TRBV18 to TRBJ2-3, with D maybe TRBD2 (5 bases). CDR3 length: 14 amino acids. The V gene lost 1 base and the J gene lost 3 bases, with 8 bases spanning the gap. Germline V gene data show CDR1 as KGHSH and CDR2 as LQKENI. The CDR3 loop reads CASSPLSGTDTQYF. CDR3 in DNA: TGTGCCAGCTCACCACTATCGGGGACAGATACGCAGTATTTT.

The rearrangement joins TRBV19 to TRBJ2-5; 7 nucleotides line up with TRBD2. The trim removed 3 bases at V and 2 bases at J, leaving 6 bases unmatched. CDR1 is LNHDA, CDR2 SQIVND, per germline (reference sequence). The CDR3 covers 15 residues. CDR3 nucleotides: TGTGCCAGTAGTATCACGGGACTACCGCAAGAGACCCAGTACTTC. Amino acid sequence: CASSITGLPQETQYF.

The V and J genes are TRBV5-1 and TRBJ2-2; D might be TRBD2 (6 bases). Germline V lookup: CDR1 SGHRS, CDR2 YFSETQ. V was pared by 0 bases and J by 4 bases, with 13 bases between. The CDR3 has 16 amino acids. In DNA, the CDR3 is TGCGCCAGCAGCTTGGCAGCGGGTAGAGGCACCGGGGAGCTGTTTTTT. As protein: CASSLAAGRGTGELFF.

This rearrangement joins TRBV4-1 to TRBJ2-5; D unclear. The germline CDR1 and CDR2 sequences are MGHRA and YSYEKL. The CDR3 is 16 amino acids. V gave up 1 base and J gave up 5 bases, with 17 bases separating them. CDR3 nucleotides: TGCGCCAGCAGCCAAGGGCTGGATACCACTTGGGAGACCCAGTACTTC. Protein product: CASSQGLDTTWETQYF.

This chain links TRBV7-2 with TRBJ2-3; 10 bases are a match to TRBD1. Germline values: CDR1 SGHTA, CDR2 FQGNSA. Germline trimming cut 8 bases from V and 4 bases from J; bases unmatched to any gene: 6. The CDR3 covers 14 residues. This CDR3 reads CASGWDRGSDTQYF. The CDR3 DNA sequence: TGTGCCAGCGGCTGGGACAGGGGCTCAGATACGCAGTATTTT.

The rearrangement uses TRBV25-1 and TRBJ1-4; 8 nucleotides agree with TRBD1. With V trimmed by 1 base and J by 7 bases, 5 bases remained unmatched. The CDR3 sequence is 15 residues long. CDR1 is MGHDK, CDR2 SYGVNS, per germline. The CDR3 sequence: CASSEFDRGSEKLFF. Here the CDR3 DNA reads TGTGCCAGCAGTGAATTCGACAGGGGCTCTGAAAAACTGTTTTTT.

The CDR3 region is CASSSPLAVGNEQFF. Written as DNA, the CDR3 is TGTGCCAGCAGCTCCCCGTTAGCTGTCGGTAATGAGCAGTTCTTC. This rearrangement joins TRBV7-2 to TRBJ2-1; D gene unclear. The CDR3 length is 15 residues. V was pared by 4 bases and J by 7 bases, with 17 bases between. Per the germline V gene, CDR1 is SGHTA and CDR2 is FQGNSA.

This rearrangement joins TRBV28 to TRBJ2-6; D perhaps matches TRBD1 (7 bases). The CDR3 has 17 residues. The V gene's germline CDR1 is MDHEN and CDR2 SYDVKM. Trimming shortened V by 3 bases and J by 0 bases, and 12 bases separated the two germline ends. The CDR3, as DNA: TGTGCCAGCAGTTTGGGTCAGGGGGGCTCTGGGGCCAACGTCCTGACTTTC. It is translated as CASSLGQGGSGANVLTF. The variable domain in full, completed from reference TRBV28 and TRBJ2-6, reads DVKVTQSSRYLVKRTGEKVFLECVQDMDHENMFWYRQDPGLGLRLIYFSYDVKMKEKGDIPEGYSVSREKKERFSLILESASTNQTSMYLCASSLGQGGSGANVLTFGAGSRLTVL.